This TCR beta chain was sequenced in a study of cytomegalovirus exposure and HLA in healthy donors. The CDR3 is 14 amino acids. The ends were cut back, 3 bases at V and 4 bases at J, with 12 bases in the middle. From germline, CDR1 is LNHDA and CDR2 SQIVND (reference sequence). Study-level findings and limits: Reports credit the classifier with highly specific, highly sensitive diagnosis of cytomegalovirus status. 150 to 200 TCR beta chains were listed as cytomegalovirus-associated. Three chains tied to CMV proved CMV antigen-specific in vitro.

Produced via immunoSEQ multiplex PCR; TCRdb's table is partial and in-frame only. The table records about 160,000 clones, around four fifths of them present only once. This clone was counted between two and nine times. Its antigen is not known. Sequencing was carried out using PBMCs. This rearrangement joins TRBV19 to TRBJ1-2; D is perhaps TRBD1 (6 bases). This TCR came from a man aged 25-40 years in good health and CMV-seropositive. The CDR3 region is CASSIAGDTYGYTF. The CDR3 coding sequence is TGTGCCAGTAGTATCGCAGGGGATACCTATGGCTACACCTTC.